A selection of T cell receptor beta chains follows, all from one sample in a study of blood T cell repertoires in COVID-19. Some clones are missing from TCRdb's copy, which holds only in-frame ones; the method was immunoSEQ multiplex PCR. The sample lists over 90,000 clones, roughly 81% occurring once. Source material: peripheral blood. The origin of the receptors is a man older than 75 with COVID-19, enrolled during active disease. The conserved cysteine and the conserved F or W are not part of the CDR3 here. Each record gives: D gene, V gene, J gene, CDR3 protein. D genes are given only for firm matches.

>NA|TRBV9|TRBJ2-5
ASSPLGAVGSTQY
>TRBD1|TRBV19|TRBJ2-3
ASSMTGVSTDTQY
>NA|TRBV7-2|TRBJ1-5
ASSLSGGSNQPQH
>TRBD2|TRBV5-1|TRBJ2-1
ASSTIPSGGANEQF
>TRBD2|TRBV2|TRBJ2-1
ASARPSGGGTPSSYNEQF
>TRBD1|TRBV2|TRBJ2-7
ASTRTGQDEQY
>NA|TRBV9|TRBJ2-3
ASSVDRGRRDTQY
>NA|TRBV19|TRBJ2-5
ASSSGTPYPQETQY
>NA|TRBV19|TRBJ1-5
ASRDRYSNQPQH
>TRBD1|TRBV19|TRBJ1-1
ASSMGRQGTEAF
>TRBD1|TRBV28|TRBJ2-5
ASSLWARGFQETQY
>TRBD2|TRBV7-2|TRBJ2-7
ASSFSGSGVAYEQY
>NA|TRBV30|TRBJ2-1
AWSVGQGPSYNEQF
>NA|TRBV5-1|TRBJ2-7
ASRIGPLLAGLLSSYEQY
>TRBD1|TRBV5-1|TRBJ1-4
ASSLDGTVVEKLF
>NA|TRBV28|TRBJ1-2
ASSLSLTANYGYT
>TRBD1|TRBV6-2/TRBV6-3|TRBJ1-1
ASSPWTGMNTEAF
>TRBD1|TRBV7-8|TRBJ2-2
ASSLTTGGYTGELF
>NA|TRBV11-1|TRBJ2-1
ASSLDRVYGEQF
>NA|TRBV29-1|TRBJ2-1
SVVVTVSYNEQF
>NA|TRBV19|TRBJ1-5
ASREAGDGGQPQH
>NA|TRBV6-1|TRBJ1-6
ASSEGGYNSPLH
>NA|TRBV6-5|TRBJ2-3
ASTEFGTDTQY
>TRBD1|TRBV29-1|TRBJ2-7
SAGQGRSEQY
>TRBD1|TRBV2|TRBJ1-2
ASSTTGLVGYT
>NA|TRBV28|TRBJ1-2
ASSLGSYGYT
>NA|TRBV19|TRBJ2-1
ASSRTRGYNEQF
>NA|TRBV19|TRBJ1-4
ASSRGEKLF
>TRBD1|TRBV7-3|TRBJ1-2
ASSQTGGNYGYT
>NA|TRBV19|TRBJ1-1
ASSPNRNTEAF
>NA|TRBV9|TRBJ2-7
ASSVAAGSEQY